This TCR beta chain is from a study of blood T cells in healthy people across ages. Broader study findings: Older age went with lower TCR beta diversity per million T cells, in a roughly linear way.

CDR1 SNHLY and CDR2 FYNNEI come from the germline V gene. This CDR3 is 14 amino acids long. Trimming cost V 2 bases and J 2 bases; bases outside gene matches: 1. Healthy Caucasians from Russia aged about 6 to 100 served as donors. For the second PCR, which ran for 7 to 11 cycles, a sample-barcoded 5' primer and a J-beta primer mix were used. Via MiXCR, TCRdb re-called the 5' RACE reads, giving one row per CDR3 protein. The repertoire holds under 800,000 distinct CDR3 sequences, roughly two fifths seen once, with under 25% in the top ten. With respect to this clonotype: Its antigen is unknown.

This chain connects TRBV2 to TRBJ2-3; 7 bases agree with TRBD2. This receptor was obtained from a woman aged 60-75 years in good health. Sequenced sample: blood. CDR3 in DNA: TGTGCCAGCAGTGAACTAGCGGACACAGATACGCAGTATTTT. As protein: CASSELADTDTQYF.